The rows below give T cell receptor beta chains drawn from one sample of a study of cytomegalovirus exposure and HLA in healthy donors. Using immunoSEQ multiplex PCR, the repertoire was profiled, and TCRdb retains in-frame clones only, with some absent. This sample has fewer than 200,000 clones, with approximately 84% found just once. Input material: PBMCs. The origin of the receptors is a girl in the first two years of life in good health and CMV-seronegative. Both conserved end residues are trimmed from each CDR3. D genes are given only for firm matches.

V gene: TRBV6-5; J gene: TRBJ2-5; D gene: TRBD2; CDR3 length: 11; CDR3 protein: ASRRLAGGEQY
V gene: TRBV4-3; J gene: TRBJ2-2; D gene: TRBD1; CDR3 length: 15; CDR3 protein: ASSPTAGQGHTGELF
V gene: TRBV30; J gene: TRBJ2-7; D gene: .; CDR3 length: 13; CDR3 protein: AWSVPRSRAYEQY
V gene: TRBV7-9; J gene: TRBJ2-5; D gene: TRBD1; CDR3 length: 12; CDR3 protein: ASMGQGPKETQY
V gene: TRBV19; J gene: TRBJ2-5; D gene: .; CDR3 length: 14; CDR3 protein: ASSRHPRTEQETQY
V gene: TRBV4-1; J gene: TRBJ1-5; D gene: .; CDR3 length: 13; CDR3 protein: ASSQAGYSNQPQH
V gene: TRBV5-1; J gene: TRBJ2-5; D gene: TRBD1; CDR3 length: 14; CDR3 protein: ASSLGQGQGQETQY
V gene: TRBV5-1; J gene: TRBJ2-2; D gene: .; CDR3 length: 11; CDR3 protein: ASSFHYTGELF
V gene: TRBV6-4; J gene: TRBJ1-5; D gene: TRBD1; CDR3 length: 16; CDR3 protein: ASSDGLTGASSNQPQH
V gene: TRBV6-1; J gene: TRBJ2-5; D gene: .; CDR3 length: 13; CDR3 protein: ASSDRLGGMETQY
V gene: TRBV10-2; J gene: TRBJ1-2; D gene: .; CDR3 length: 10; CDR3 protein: ASSEYGFGYT
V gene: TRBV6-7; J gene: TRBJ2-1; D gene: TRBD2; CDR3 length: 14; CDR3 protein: ASSYKGLADYNEQF
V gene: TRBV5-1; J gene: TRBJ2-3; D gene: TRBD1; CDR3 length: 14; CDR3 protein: ASSYGTGGTADTQY
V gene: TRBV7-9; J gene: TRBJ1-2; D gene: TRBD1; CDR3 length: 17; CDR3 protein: ASSSGTGGRPKSLYGYT
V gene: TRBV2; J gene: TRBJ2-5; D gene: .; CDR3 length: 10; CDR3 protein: ASRPRVETQY
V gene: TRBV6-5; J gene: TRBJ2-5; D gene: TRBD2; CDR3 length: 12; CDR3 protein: ASSYSSGRETQY
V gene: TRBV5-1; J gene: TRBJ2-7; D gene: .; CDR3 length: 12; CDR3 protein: ASSLGQGPYEQY
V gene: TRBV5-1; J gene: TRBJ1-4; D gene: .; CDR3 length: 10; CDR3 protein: ASRQEDEKLF
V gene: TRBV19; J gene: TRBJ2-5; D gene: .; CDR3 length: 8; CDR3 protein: AAGWETQY
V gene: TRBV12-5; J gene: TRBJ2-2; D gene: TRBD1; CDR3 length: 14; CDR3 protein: ASAYLTGGALGELF
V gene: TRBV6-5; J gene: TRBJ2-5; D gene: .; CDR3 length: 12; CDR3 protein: ASSPGGDLETQY
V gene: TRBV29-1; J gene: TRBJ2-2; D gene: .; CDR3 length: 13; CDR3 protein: SVEFGLGGTGELF
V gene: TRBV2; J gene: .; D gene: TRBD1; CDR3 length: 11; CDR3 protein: ASRTGGLYEQY